Sequencing of this T cell receptor beta chain was carried out in a study of T cell responses to AZD1222 COVID-19 vaccine (dated by TCRdb to the early 2020s). As for the study more broadly: AZD1222 recipients given second doses at about 4 weeks or at about 12 weeks were pooled, since spike-specific TCR depth and breadth were not found to differ between the two schedules. TCR sequencing covered fewer than 250 trial participants: about 210 given two doses of AZD1222 and about 26 given two doses of MenACWY control vaccine. Trial participants were enrolled into age subgroups of 18-55, 56-69 and 70-plus years, which contained roughly 150, 30 and 60 TCR-sequenced participants, respectively. General study outcomes and caveats: No day 14 peak-response samples were available, so repertoires were characterized only after the peak T cell response. Participants were mostly white British and included more females than males, and it was suggested by the authors that clonal diversity may have been underestimated. The 56-69-year group was small, and its depth increase did not reach significance, likely because of low power. Epitopes outside the regions mutated in the B.1.351 and B.1.1.7 variants were reportedly recognized by nearly half of the unique spike-specific TCRs. CD4 TCRs associated with the vaccine covered the entire spike protein, and the dominant responses were in regions 160-218 and 743-854. After two AZD1222 doses, both the breadth and the depth of spike-specific TCRs were significantly higher than at day 0 and than in MenACWY recipients. Conclusions about previously exposed vaccinees are limited, since just five or six AZD1222 recipients were seropositive for SARS-CoV-2 at baseline.

The CDR3 regions of human TCRbeta chains were analyzed by immunosequencing. Concerning the study's data processing: TCRs in the repertoires were compared against a reference library of SARS-CoV-2-specific TCRs that had been generated with the MIRA antigen-specificity platform. Breadth meant the fraction of unique TCRs that were SARS-CoV-2-associated, whereas depth meant the fraction of total T cells that were SARS-CoV-2-associated. Each spike-specific TCR was assigned to its reactive spike region and to a CD4 or CD8 class using the MIRA data. Log10-transformed breadth and depth values were compared by one-way ANOVA with Sidak's multiple comparisons tests. TCRdb holds this immuneACCESS table with in-frame rearrangements only. Some clones are missing; in checked studies, unresolved V genes explain under half, and the rest has no known cause. V, J and clone size were drawn from that table, and D and trimming were deduced from the DNA. A total of roughly 150,000 clones appear in this sample, over 75% of them only once. In total, the top ten clones hold 1.4% to 1.5% of the sample.

For CDR1 and CDR2, the germline V gene lists SGDLS and YYNGEE. After removal of 4 bases from V and 5 bases from J, the junction retains 5 bases not matched to a gene. The CDR3 goes from the cysteine to the phenylalanine over 14 residues. Just the 42-base CDR3 DNA is kept, in frame starting at base 1. Worth noting for this clone: Which antigen it targets is not known. Base qualities are missing; no much larger clone stands one base away.

The time point tag for this specimen amounts to: baseline before first vaccination. The vaccinee samples were drawn from two UK trials, COV001 and COV002, one of which was a single-blind randomized controlled phase 2/3 trial testing AZD1222 (ChAdOx1 nCoV-19) in healthy adults. Trial participant PBMC samples were collected at day 0 and day 28 after the second dose for TCRbeta chain sequencing. This TCR came from an adult in good health. The sequence links TRBV9 to TRBJ1-4; TRBD1 aligns with 7 central bases. Sequences were derived from peripheral blood, sampled on day 0 of AZD1222 vaccination. The CDR3 has the sequence CASSPQGGNEKLFF. Read as DNA, the sequence is TGTGCCAGCAGCCCTCAGGGGGGGAATGAAAAACTGTTTTTT.